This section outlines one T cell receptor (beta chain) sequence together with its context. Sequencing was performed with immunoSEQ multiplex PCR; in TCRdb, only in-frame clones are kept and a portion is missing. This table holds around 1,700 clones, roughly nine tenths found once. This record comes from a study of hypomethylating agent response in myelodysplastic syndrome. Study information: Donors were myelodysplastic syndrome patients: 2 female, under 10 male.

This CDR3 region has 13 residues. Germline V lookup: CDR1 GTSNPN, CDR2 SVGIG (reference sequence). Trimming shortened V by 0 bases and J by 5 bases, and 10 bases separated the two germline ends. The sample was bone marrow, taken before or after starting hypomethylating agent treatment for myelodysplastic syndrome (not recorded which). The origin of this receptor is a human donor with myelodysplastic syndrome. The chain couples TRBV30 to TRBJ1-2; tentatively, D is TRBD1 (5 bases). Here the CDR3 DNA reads TGTGCCTGGAGTGTTGACAGCCTGTATGGCTACACCTTC. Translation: CAWSVDSLYGYTF.